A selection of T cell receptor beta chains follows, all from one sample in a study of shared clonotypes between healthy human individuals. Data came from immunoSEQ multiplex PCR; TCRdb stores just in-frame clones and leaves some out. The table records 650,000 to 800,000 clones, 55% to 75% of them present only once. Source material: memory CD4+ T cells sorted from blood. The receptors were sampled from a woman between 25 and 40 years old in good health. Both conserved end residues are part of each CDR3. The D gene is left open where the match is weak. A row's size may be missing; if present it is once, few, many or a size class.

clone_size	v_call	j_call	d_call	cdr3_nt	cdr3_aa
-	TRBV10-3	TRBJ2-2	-	TGTGCCATCAGTGAAAACCTTAACCTCGGGGAGCTGTTTTTT	CAISENLNLGELFF
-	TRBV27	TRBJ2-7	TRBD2	TGTGCCAGCAGCTCACTAGCGGGCTCCTACGAGCAGTACTTC	CASSSLAGSYEQYF
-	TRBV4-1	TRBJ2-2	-	TGCGCCAGCAGCCAGGGCCTTTTAGCCCCCGGGGAGCTGTTTTTT	CASSQGLLAPGELFF
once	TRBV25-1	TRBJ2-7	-	TGTGCCAGCAGGGGGGCCGCAGGGAGTTACGAGCAGTACTTC	CASRGAAGSYEQYF
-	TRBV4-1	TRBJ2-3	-	TGCGCCAGCAGCCAAGATCATGGAGGAGATACGCAGTATTTT	CASSQDHGGDTQYF
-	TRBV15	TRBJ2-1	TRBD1	TGTGCCACCAGCAGAGATCGGGCAGGGGGCAATGAGCAGTTCTTC	CATSRDRAGGNEQFF
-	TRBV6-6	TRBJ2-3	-	TGTGCCAGCAGTAGTTCTCGATTGCTGGATACGCAGTATTTT	CASSSSRLLDTQYF
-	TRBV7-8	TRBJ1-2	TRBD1	TGTGCCAGCAGCTTTTTACAGGGGGCGTCTGGCTACACCTTC	CASSFLQGASGYTF
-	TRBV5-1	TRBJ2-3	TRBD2	TGCGCCAGCCTAGCGGGAGGGCCCACAGATACGCAGTATTTT	CASLAGGPTDTQYF
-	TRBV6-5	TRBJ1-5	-	TGTGCCAGCAGTTACTCTAGGCTTGATAATCAGCCCCAGCATTTT	CASSYSRLDNQPQHF
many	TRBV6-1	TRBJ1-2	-	TGTGCCAGCACGGCATCCAACTATGGCTACACCTTC	CASTASNYGYTF
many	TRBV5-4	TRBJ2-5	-	TGTGCCAGCAGCTTGGCCTGGAACCACCAAGAGACCCAGTACTTC	CASSLAWNHQETQYF
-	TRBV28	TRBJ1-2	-	TGTGCCAGCAGTCCTAAATTTAACTATGGCTACACCTTC	CASSPKFNYGYTF
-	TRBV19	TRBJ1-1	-	TGTGCCAGTAGTATTCGGTTGGGAGTTCATGAAGCTTTCTTT	CASSIRLGVHEAFF
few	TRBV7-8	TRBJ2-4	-	TGTGCCAGCAGCTTAGGCGGACGGGGGGCGAATTTAGCCAAAAACATTCAGTACTTC	CASSLGGRGANLAKNIQYF
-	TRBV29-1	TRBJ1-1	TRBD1	TGCAGCGTTGGGAGACAGGGGAACACTGAAGCTTTCTTT	CSVGRQGNTEAFF
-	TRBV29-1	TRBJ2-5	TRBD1	TGCAGCGTTGAGGAGGGACAGGTGCTCGTTTCACCAGAGACCCAGTACTTC	CSVEEGQVLVSPETQYF
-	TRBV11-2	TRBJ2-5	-	TGTGCCAGCAGCTTAGGAGCTACGGATGTCCAAGAGACCCAGTACTTC	CASSLGATDVQETQYF
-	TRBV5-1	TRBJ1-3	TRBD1	TGCGCCAGCAGCCTGGGACAGGGAAACACCATATATTTT	CASSLGQGNTIYF
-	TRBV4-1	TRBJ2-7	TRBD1	TGCGCCAGCAAGGGACAGATCAATACCTACGAGCAGTACTTC	CASKGQINTYEQYF
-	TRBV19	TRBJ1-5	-	TGTGCCAGCCGGTCCTATACGTTTGGTCCCCAGCATTTT	CASRSYTFGPQHF
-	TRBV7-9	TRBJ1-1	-	TGTGCCAGCACCGACAGGTGGGACACTGAAGCTTTCTTT	CASTDRWDTEAFF
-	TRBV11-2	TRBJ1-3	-	TGTGCCAGCAGCTCTTTTAGGATGAGCGTCGAAAACACCATATATTTT	CASSSFRMSVENTIYF
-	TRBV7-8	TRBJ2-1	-	TGTGCCAGCAGCCCACAACGGCTGATACTATACAATGAGCAGTTCTTC	CASSPQRLILYNEQFF
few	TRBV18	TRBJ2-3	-	TGTGCCAGCTCACGCCCTAGCACAGATACGCAGTATTTT	CASSRPSTDTQYF
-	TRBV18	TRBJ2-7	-	TGTGCCAGCTCACAAAATTGGGGACAAGGCTACGAGCAGTACTTC	CASSQNWGQGYEQYF
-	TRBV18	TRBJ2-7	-	TGTGCCAGCTCACCTATGGCGGTCTACGAGCAGTACTTC	CASSPMAVYEQYF
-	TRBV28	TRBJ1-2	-	TGTGCCAGCAGTTTTGGACAGACATATAAGTACTATGGCTACACCTTC	CASSFGQTYKYYGYTF
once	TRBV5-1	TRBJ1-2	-	TGCGCCAGCAGCTTGGATGGGGCCTCGAGGTATGGCTACACCTTC	CASSLDGASRYGYTF
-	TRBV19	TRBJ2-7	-	TGTGCCAGTAGTATAATGAGGGGGAGCGAGCAGTACTTC	CASSIMRGSEQYF
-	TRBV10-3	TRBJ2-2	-	TGTGCCATCAGTGAGACCTCCATCACCGGGGAGCTGTTTTTT	CAISETSITGELFF